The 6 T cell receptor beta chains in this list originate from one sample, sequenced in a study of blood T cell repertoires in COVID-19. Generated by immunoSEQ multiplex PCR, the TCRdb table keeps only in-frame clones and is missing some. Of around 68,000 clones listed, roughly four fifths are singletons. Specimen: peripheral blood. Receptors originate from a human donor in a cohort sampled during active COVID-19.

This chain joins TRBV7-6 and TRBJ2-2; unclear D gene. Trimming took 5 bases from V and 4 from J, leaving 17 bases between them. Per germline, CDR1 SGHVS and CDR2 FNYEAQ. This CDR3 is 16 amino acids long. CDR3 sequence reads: CASSRQTDAVTGELFF. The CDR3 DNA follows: TGTGCCAGCAGCCGCCAGACTGACGCCGTCACCGGGGAGCTGTTTTTT.

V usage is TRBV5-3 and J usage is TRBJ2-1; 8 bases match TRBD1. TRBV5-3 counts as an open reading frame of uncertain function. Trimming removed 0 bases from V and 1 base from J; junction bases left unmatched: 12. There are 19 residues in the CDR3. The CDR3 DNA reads TGTGCCAGAAGCTTGGGTCCCCCCAGCAGGGGGCGGTCCTACAATGAGCAGTTCTTC. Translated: CARSLGPPSRGRSYNEQFF.

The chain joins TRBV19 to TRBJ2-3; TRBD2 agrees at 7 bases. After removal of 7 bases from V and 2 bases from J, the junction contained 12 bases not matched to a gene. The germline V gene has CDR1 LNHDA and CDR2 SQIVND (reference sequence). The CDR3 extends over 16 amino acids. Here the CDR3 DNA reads TGTGCCAGTACCCCTGGAGGGCGGGGGAACACAGATACGCAGTATTTT. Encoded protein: CASTPGGRGNTDTQYF.

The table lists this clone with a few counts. The chain's CDR3 is CASSSRGSGAIPTDTQYF. CDR3 in DNA: TGTGCCAGCAGCTCCCGGGGTAGCGGGGCCATCCCCACAGATACGCAGTATTTT. The V call is TRBV11-2, the J call TRBJ2-3; 8 nucleotides line up with TRBD2. The V gene's germline CDR1 is SGHAT and CDR2 FQNNGV. The trim removed 4 bases at V and 2 bases at J, leaving 14 bases unmatched. This CDR3 spans 18 amino acids. Full variable domain (missing parts from reference TRBV11-2 and TRBJ2-3): EAGVAQSPRYKIIEKRQSVAFWCNPISGHATLYWYQQILGQGPKLLIQFQNNGVVDDSQLPKDRFSAERLKGVDSTLKIQPAKLEDSAVYLCASSSRGSGAIPTDTQYFGPGTRLTVL.

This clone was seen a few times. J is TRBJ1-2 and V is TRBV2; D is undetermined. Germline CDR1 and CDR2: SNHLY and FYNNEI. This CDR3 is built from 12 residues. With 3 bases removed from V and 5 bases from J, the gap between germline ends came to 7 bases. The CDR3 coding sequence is TGTGCCAGCAGTGACGGGAAGTATGGCTACACCTTC. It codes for CASSDGKYGYTF.

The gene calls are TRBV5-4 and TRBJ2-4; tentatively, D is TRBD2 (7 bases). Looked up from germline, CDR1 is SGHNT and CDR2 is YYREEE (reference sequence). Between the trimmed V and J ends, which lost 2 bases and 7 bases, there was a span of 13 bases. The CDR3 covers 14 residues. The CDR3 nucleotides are TGTGCCAGCAGCTTCGAAGGGGGGGGGAACATTCAGTACTTC. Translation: CASSFEGGGNIQYF.